The present TCR beta chain was sequenced within a study of T-cell memory formation after mild COVID-19. Study-level points and caveats: CD4+ contracting clones were found mainly in CM and EM, and CD8+ ones in EMRA.

This clonotype was observed a few times. The target antigen is unknown. TCR alpha and TCR beta cDNA libraries with sample barcodes and UMIs came from 5'RACE using constant-segment primers. MiXCR was run by TCRdb on the 5' RACE reads, yielding one entry per CDR3 protein. The sample lists hundreds of thousands of distinct CDR3 sequences, 20% to 25% occurring once. V was clipped by 3 bases and J by 4 bases; unmatched bases: 6. Germline loops: CDR1 MNHEY, CDR2 SMNVEV (reference sequence). This CDR3 has 15 residues. Sequencing was performed on PBMCs or a T cell subset sorted from them (not recorded which). The chain links TRBV27 to TRBJ2-7, with 10 bases fitting TRBD2. This receptor was taken from an adult woman who had mild COVID-19 (a few samples of this study predate the infection). Cell type and time point are not known. Here the CDR3 DNA reads TGTGCCAGCAGTTTGGGGACTAGCGCCACGTACGAGCAGTACTTC. Translating gives CASSLGTSATYEQYF.